This entry lists 16 T cell receptor beta chains sequenced from one sample in a study of blood T cell repertoires in COVID-19. The assay was immunoSEQ multiplex PCR, and TCRdb's table has in-frame clones only and misses some. The sample consists of roughly 86,000 clones, roughly 84% of them appearing once. Material for sequencing was peripheral blood. The origin of the receptors is a man aged 55 to 69 with acute or convalescent COVID-19.

The rearrangement links TRBV21-1 to TRBJ2-5; the DNA was not used to check the table's D call, TRBD2. TRBV21-1 is a pseudogene locus. The CDR3 runs 15 residues. The DNA for the CDR3 is TGTGCCAGCAGCAAAGTTCAGCGAGACCAAGAGACCCAGTACTTC. It specifies CASSKVQRDQETQYF.

J is TRBJ1-2 and V is TRBV19; 10 bases are a match to TRBD1. CDR1 and CDR2 from the germline V gene are LNHDA and SQIVND (reference sequence). V was clipped by 5 bases and J by 6 bases; unmatched bases: 6. The CDR3 is 14 residues long. The CDR3 DNA follows: TGTGCCAGTAGTCCCGGGACAGGGGAAAATGGCTACACCTTC. This sequence encodes CASSPGTGENGYTF. The full variable domain, its missing parts supplied by reference TRBV19 and TRBJ1-2, is DGGITQSPKYLFRKEGQNVTLSCEQNLNHDAMYWYRQDPGQGLRLIYYSQIVNDFQKGDIAEGYSVSREKKESFPLTVTSAQKNPTAFYLCASSPGTGENGYTFGSGTRLTVV.

The genes are TRBV27 and TRBJ2-1; 11 nucleotides line up with TRBD2. The CDR3 is made up of 17 amino acids. J was trimmed by 0 bases and V by 3 bases; bases with no gene match: 4. The germline gives CDR1 MNHEY, CDR2 SMNVEV (reference sequence). The chain's CDR3 is CASSFTSGGLSYNEQFF. As DNA, the CDR3 is TGTGCCAGCAGTTTCACTAGCGGGGGCCTCTCCTACAATGAGCAGTTCTTC.

This clone has only one observation. This rearrangement joins TRBV6-2 or TRBV6-3 to TRBJ1-4; D is possibly TRBD1 (5 bases). Germline lookup yields CDR1 MNHEY and CDR2 SVGEGT. The CDR3 has 17 residues. Trimming took 0 bases from V and 4 from J, leaving 15 bases between them. The CDR3 DNA reads as TGTGCCAGCAGTTACTCCCCCTCGGGGGGGATTAATGAAAAACTGTTTTTT. Amino acids: CASSYSPSGGINEKLFF.

The chain recombines TRBV5-1 with TRBJ1-1; 7 nucleotides match TRBD1. The CDR3 runs 15 residues. V shed 3 bases and J 2 bases; nucleotides not matched to a gene: 7. Germline assignment: CDR1 SGHRS and CDR2 YFSETQ. The CDR3 loop reads CASSYRQGQNTEAFF. The CDR3 nucleotides are TGCGCCAGCAGCTATCGACAGGGTCAAAACACTGAAGCTTTCTTT.

The V call is TRBV6-5, the J call TRBJ2-5, with 9 bases matching TRBD1. The germline V gene encodes CDR1 MNHEY and CDR2 SVGAGI. V was clipped by 6 bases and J by 14 bases; unmatched bases: 7. This CDR3 region has 11 residues. DNA of the CDR3: TGTGCCAGCAGCCAGGGACAGGGCGCTTACTTC. Protein: CASSQGQGAYF.

The V call is TRBV9, the J call TRBJ2-5; 13 nucleotides align to TRBD2. CDR3 size: 14 residues. Germline trimming cut 3 bases from V and 12 bases from J; bases unmatched to any gene: 8. Germline V gene lookup returns CDR1 SGDLS and CDR2 YYNGEE. The CDR3 DNA is TGTGCCAGCAGCGGATCCGGGACTAGCGGGGCTAAGTACTTC. Translating gives CASSGSGTSGAKYF. Supplemented by reference TRBV9 and TRBJ2-5, the full variable domain reads DSGVTQTPKHLITATGQRVTLRCSPRSGDLSVYWYQQSLDQGLQFLIQYYNGEERAKGNILERFSAQQFPDLHSELNLSSLELGDSALYFCASSGSGTSGAKYFGPGTRLLVL.

The chain links TRBV28 to TRBJ2-7; the match to TRBD1 covers 10 bases. Germline trimming cut 5 bases from V and 4 bases from J; bases unmatched to any gene: 14. The CDR3 sequence is 17 residues long. From germline, CDR1 is MDHEN and CDR2 SYDVKM. This CDR3 reads CASSPLLTGGAGYEQYF. CDR3 coding DNA: TGTGCCAGCAGTCCCCTCCTGACAGGGGGCGCGGGTTACGAGCAGTACTTC. Together with reference TRBV28 and TRBJ2-7, the CDR3 gives the full variable domain: DVKVTQSSRYLVKRTGEKVFLECVQDMDHENMFWYRQDPGLGLRLIYFSYDVKMKEKGDIPEGYSVSREKKERFSLILESASTNQTSMYLCASSPLLTGGAGYEQYFGPGTRLTVT.

J is TRBJ1-6 and V is TRBV6-5; D remains unclear. Germline CDR1 is MNHEY and CDR2 is SVGAGI. The V gene lost 6 bases and the J gene lost 8 bases, with 5 bases spanning the gap. The CDR3 consists of 11 residues. The CDR3 spells CASSVYSPLHF. As DNA, the CDR3 is TGTGCCAGCAGCGTCTATTCACCCCTCCACTTT.

This rearrangement joins TRBV6-5 to TRBJ1-6; perhaps TRBD1 as D (5 bases). Germline V gene lookup returns CDR1 MNHEY and CDR2 SVGAGI. CDR3 size: 15 residues. V lost 10 bases to trimming and J lost 7 bases, with 20 bases between them. DNA of the CDR3: TGTGCCACCGGAGAATTTCAGGACAACAATTCACCCCTCCACTTT. Protein product: CATGEFQDNNSPLHF.

V and J are TRBV12-3 or TRBV12-4 and TRBJ1-2; TRBD1 matches at 11 bases. This CDR3 has 12 amino acids. V shed 7 bases, J shed 8 bases, and the junction held 3 bases outside the gene matches. The CDR3 bases are TGTGCCAGCACGGGACAGGGGGAAGGCTACACCTTC. Translating it yields CASTGQGEGYTF.

This clone was seen once. The chain employs TRBV29-1 and TRBJ2-1, with D perhaps matching TRBD2 (5 bases). There are 13 residues in the CDR3. Per germline, CDR1 SQVTM and CDR2 ANQGSEA. V was trimmed by 0 bases and J by 9 bases, leaving 12 bases between them. CDR3 DNA: TGCAGCGTTGAAGATGAGAGGGCGGGTGAGCAGTTCTTC. Amino acids: CSVEDERAGEQFF.

V and J are TRBV5-4 and TRBJ1-2; D not certain. V was pared by 4 bases and J by 0 bases, with 10 bases between. Germline CDR1 and CDR2: SGHNT and YYREEE (reference sequence). The CDR3 extends over 14 amino acids. Here the CDR3 reads CASSTQISNYGYTF. The CDR3 DNA reads as TGTGCCAGCAGCACACAGATCTCTAACTATGGCTACACCTTC.

In nucleotides, the CDR3 is TGCGCCAGCAGTGGTAGCGGGGGTCTAAAGGATACGCAGTATTTT. Protein sequence: CASSGSGGLKDTQYF. The chain joins TRBV10-1 to TRBJ2-3; 9 bases agree with TRBD2. The CDR3 length is 15 residues. Trimming cost V 4 bases and J 6 bases; bases outside gene matches: 8. CDR1 WNHNN and CDR2 SYGVQD come from the germline V gene (reference sequence).

CDR3 nucleotide sequence: TGTGCCAGCAGCTTGGGGACAGGGAAAGAGACCCAGTACTTC. Translating gives CASSLGTGKETQYF. The chain recombines TRBV5-4 with TRBJ2-5; 8 bases fit TRBD1. Germline V CDR1 and CDR2: SGHNT, YYREEE (reference sequence). CDR3 length equals 14 residues. V trimming: 0 bases; J trimming: 3 bases; junction bases outside the gene matches: 1.

This chain uses TRBV27 with TRBJ1-1, with D perhaps TRBD1 (5 bases). Trimming took off 5 bases at V and 1 base at J, with 17 bases between the two ends. The length of the CDR3 is 16 residues. CDR1 MNHEY and CDR2 SMNVEV come from the germline V gene (reference sequence). CDR3 residues: CASSIGYRTRNTEAFF. DNA for the CDR3: TGTGCCAGCAGTATTGGTTACAGGACTAGGAACACTGAAGCTTTCTTT.